The 13 T cell receptor beta chains in this list originate from one sample, sequenced in a study of blood T cells in healthy people across ages. A second PCR, run for about 7 to 11 cycles, used a sample-barcoded 5' primer plus a J-beta primer mix. TCRdb passed the 5' RACE reads through MiXCR, listing each CDR3 protein once. The profile covers 780,000 or so distinct CDR3 sequences, with about 53% appearing a single time and about two fifths taken by the ten largest. Material: blood. The source is an elderly man in good health.

V and J are TRBV29-1 and TRBJ2-5; 12 nucleotides agree with TRBD1. The J segment lost 5 bases and the V segment lost 7 bases, leaving 5 bases of the junction unmatched. This CDR3 comprises 13 residues. Germline V gives CDR1 SQVTM, CDR2 ANQGSEA. The CDR3 sequence: CSGGTGGGETQYF. The CDR3 DNA follows: TGCAGCGGTGGGACAGGGGGCGGCGAGACCCAGTACTTC. The complete variable domain, with remaining parts taken from reference TRBV29-1 and TRBJ2-5, reads SAVISQKPSRDICQRGTSLTIQCQVDSQVTMMFWYRQQPGQSLTLIATANQGSEATYESGFVIDKFPISRPNLTFSTLTVSNMSPEDSSIYLCSGGTGGGETQYFGPGTRLLVL.

This clonotype was picked up many times. The J gene is TRBJ1-1, the V gene TRBV27; tentatively, D is TRBD1 (6 bases). The length of the CDR3 is 14 residues. The germline V gene has CDR1 MNHEY and CDR2 SMNVEV (reference sequence). Trimming removed 6 bases from V and 1 base from J, with 12 bases in between. CDR3 loop: CASSPRGGNTEAFF. The CDR3, as DNA: TGTGCCAGCAGCCCCAGGGGAGGGAACACTGAAGCTTTCTTT.

The chain recombines TRBV6-1 with TRBJ2-5; TRBD1 or TRBD2 may be the D gene (5 bases each). With 6 bases removed from V and 9 bases from J, the gap between germline ends came to 17 bases. Germline CDR1 MNHNS, CDR2 SASEGT. The CDR3 is 13 amino acids. The CDR3 DNA reads as TGTGCCAGCAGCGACACCTTATTGGGGGCCCAGTACTTC. Residues: CASSDTLLGAQYF.

The V and J genes are TRBV11-1 and TRBJ2-5; tentatively, D is TRBD2 (5 bases). V was clipped by 1 base and J by 0 bases, with 9 bases between them. Per the germline V gene, CDR1 is SGHAT and CDR2 is FQDESV (reference sequence). The CDR3 covers 15 residues. In DNA, the CDR3 is TGTGCCAGCAGCTTAGTTTCGGGGAACCAAGAGACCCAGTACTTC. Encoded protein: CASSLVSGNQETQYF.

V is TRBV21-1 and J is TRBJ2-3; TRBD1 is taken as the D call from the table, unchecked against the DNA. TRBV21-1 constitutes a pseudogene. The CDR3 runs 15 residues. CDR3 residues: CASSKARGLADTQYF. As DNA, the CDR3 is TGTGCCAGCAGCAAGGCCAGGGGGCTGGCAGATACGCAGTATTTT.

This clonotype was picked up a small number of times. The chain joins TRBV27 to TRBJ2-1; 10 nucleotides agree with TRBD1. After removal of 8 bases from V and 4 bases from J, the junction contained 8 bases not matched to a gene. This CDR3 is built from 15 residues. Germline V gene sequence: CDR1 MNHEY, CDR2 SMNVEV (reference sequence). CDR3 DNA: TGTGCCAGCGCCCACCGGGACAGGGGTTACAATGAGCAGTTCTTC. Its protein is CASAHRDRGYNEQFF.

This clonotype was observed a few times. The V gene is TRBV29-1, the J gene TRBJ1-3, with D uncertain. Trimming left V 5 bases short and J 2 bases short, with 10 bases between. The CDR3 sequence is 13 residues long. The germline CDR1 and CDR2 sequences are SQVTM and ANQGSEA. The CDR3 here is CSVRSPPGNTIYF. CDR3 nucleotide sequence: TGCAGCGTTCGGAGTCCTCCTGGAAACACCATATATTTT. Looking up the rest from reference TRBV29-1 and TRBJ1-3 gives the full variable domain: SAVISQKPSRDICQRGTSLTIQCQVDSQVTMMFWYRQQPGQSLTLIATANQGSEATYESGFVIDKFPISRPNLTFSTLTVSNMSPEDSSIYLCSVRSPPGNTIYFGEGSWLTVV.

The J gene is TRBJ1-1, the V gene TRBV21-1; TRBD1, as called in the table, went unchecked against the DNA. TRBV21-1 is an annotated pseudogene. This CDR3 comprises 20 residues. The CDR3 protein is CASSKLRMSPNVLMNTEAFF. CDR3 sequence (DNA): TGTGCCAGCAGCAAATTGAGAATGTCCCCAAATGTGCTGATGAACACTGAAGCTTTCTTT.

This clonotype has a count of ten or more. This chain connects TRBV5-6 to TRBJ1-1; no clear D gene. Per germline, CDR1 SGHDT and CDR2 YYEEEE. This CDR3 contains 13 residues. V was clipped by 5 bases and J by 9 bases, with 17 bases between them. The CDR3 region has the DNA TGTGCCAGCAGTTCCCACGGACGCCCCAAAGCTTTCTTT. As protein: CASSSHGRPKAFF. Filled out from reference TRBV5-6 and TRBJ1-1, the complete variable domain reads DAGVTQSPTHLIKTRGQQVTLRCSPKSGHDTVSWYQQALGQGPQFIFQYYEEEERQRGNFPDRFSGHQFPNYSSELNVNALLLGDSALYLCASSSHGRPKAFFGQGTRLTVV.

The chain couples TRBV7-8 to TRBJ2-1; D is uncertain. The end of the DNA fits TRBJ2-7 better, so the J call may be wrong. This CDR3 comprises 15 residues. Germline lookup yields CDR1 SGHVS and CDR2 FQNEAQ. CDR3 protein: CASSFPRRPYNEQYF. The CDR3, as DNA: TGTGCCAGCAGCTTTCCTAGGCGTCCCTACAATGAGCAGTACTTC.

Regarding this clonotype: At one end, the junction sequence differs from germline, possibly due to a read error. The chain couples TRBV12-3 or TRBV12-4 to TRBJ2-7; 10 positions agree with TRBD2. The CDR3 spans 14 residues. Here the CDR3 DNA reads TGTGCCAGCAGCTTAGCGGGAGGCCACTACGAGCAGTACTTC. Amino acid sequence: CASSLAGGHYEQYF.

The gene calls are TRBV6-1 and TRBJ2-4, with 8 positions matching TRBD1. Looked up from germline, CDR1 is MNHNS and CDR2 is SASEGT. This CDR3 has 15 residues. V was pared by 1 base and J by 12 bases, with 11 bases of the junction left unmatched. Here the CDR3 DNA reads TGTGCCAGCAGTGAAGGGACAGGGTTTGTCCTGGCTCAGTACTTC. This gives the protein CASSEGTGFVLAQYF.

The chain recombines TRBV20-1 with TRBJ2-5; TRBD2 is a possible D gene (7 bases). The V end was cut by 3 bases, the J end by 5 bases, with 16 bases between. Germline V gives CDR1 DFQATT, CDR2 SNEGSKA (reference sequence). The CDR3 contains 14 residues. The CDR3 sequence: CSASEGGGRETQYF. As DNA, the CDR3 is TGCAGTGCTAGTGAAGGCGGGGGCAGGGAGACCCAGTACTTC.